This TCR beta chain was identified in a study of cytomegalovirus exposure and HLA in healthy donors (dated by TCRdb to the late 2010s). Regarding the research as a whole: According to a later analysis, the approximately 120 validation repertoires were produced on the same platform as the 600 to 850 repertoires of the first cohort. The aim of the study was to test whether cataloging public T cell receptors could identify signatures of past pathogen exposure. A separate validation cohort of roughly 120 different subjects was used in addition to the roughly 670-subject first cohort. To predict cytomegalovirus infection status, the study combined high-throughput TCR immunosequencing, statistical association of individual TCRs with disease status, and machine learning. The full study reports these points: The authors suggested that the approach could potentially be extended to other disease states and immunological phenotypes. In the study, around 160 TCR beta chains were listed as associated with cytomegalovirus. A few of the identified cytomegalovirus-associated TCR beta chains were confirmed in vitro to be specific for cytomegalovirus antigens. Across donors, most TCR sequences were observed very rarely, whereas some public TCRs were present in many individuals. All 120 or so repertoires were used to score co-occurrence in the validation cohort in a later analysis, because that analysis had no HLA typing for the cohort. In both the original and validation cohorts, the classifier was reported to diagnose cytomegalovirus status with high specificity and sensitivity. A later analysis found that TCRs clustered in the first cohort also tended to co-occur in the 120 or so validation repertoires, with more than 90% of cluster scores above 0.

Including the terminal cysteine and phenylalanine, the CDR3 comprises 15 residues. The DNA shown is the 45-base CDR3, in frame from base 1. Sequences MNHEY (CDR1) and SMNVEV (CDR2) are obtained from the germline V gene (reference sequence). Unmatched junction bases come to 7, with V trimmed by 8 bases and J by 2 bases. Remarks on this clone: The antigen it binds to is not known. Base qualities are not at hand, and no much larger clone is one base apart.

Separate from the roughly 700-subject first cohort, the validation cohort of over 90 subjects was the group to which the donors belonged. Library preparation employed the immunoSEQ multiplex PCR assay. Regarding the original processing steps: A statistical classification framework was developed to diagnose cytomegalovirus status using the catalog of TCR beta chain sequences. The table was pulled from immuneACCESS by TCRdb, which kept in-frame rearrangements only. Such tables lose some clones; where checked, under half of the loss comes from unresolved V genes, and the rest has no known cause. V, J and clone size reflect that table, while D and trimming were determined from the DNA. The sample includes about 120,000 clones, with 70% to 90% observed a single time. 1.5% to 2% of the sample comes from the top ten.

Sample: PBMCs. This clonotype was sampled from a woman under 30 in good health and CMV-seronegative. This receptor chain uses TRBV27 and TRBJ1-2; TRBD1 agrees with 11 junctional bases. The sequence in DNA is TGTGCCAGCGGCTATCGGGACAGGGGGAACTATGGCTACACCTTC. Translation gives CASGYRDRGNYGYTF.